The clone carrying this TCR beta chain has only one observation. This specimen belongs to a study of T-cell reconstitution after alpha-beta-depleted transplantation in children. As it was prepared, the TCRbeta library received unique molecular identifiers. MiXCR, applied by TCRdb to the PCR reads, yields one record per CDR3 protein. Among hundreds of thousands of distinct CDR3 sequences listed, roughly an eighth were seen once. Germline CDR1 reads MNHEY; CDR2 reads SVGEGT. V shed 8 bases and J shed 5 bases, with 17 bases lying between them. The CDR3 length is 14 residues. Sample: PBMCs from the stem cell graft donor, taken from the stem cell graft. V is TRBV6-2 or TRBV6-3 and J is TRBJ2-3, with D possibly matching TRBD2 (6 bases). The receptor comes from a human donor who donated a stem cell graft to a child with combined immunodeficiency. The DNA for the CDR3 is TGTGCCAGCCGACGGCGGGGCAGCCAAGATACGCAGTATTTT. Residues: CASRRRGSQDTQYF.